These T cell receptor beta chains were read from a single sample in a study of T cell responses to AZD1222 COVID-19 vaccine. Libraries were prepared by immunoSEQ multiplex PCR; TCRdb keeps only in-frame clonotypes and omits some of them. The sample shows about 100,000 clones, 87% of them seen only once. Sequenced here: peripheral blood, sampled on day 0 of AZD1222 vaccination. The receptors stem from an adult in good health. CDR3s include the opening cysteine and the closing phenylalanine or tryptophan. Each record gives: J gene, V gene, D gene, clone size, CDR3 DNA, CDR3 protein. The D gene is left open where the match is weak. Not all rows give a size; the values are once, few, many and, for expanded clones, a class.

J gene: TRBJ2-7
V gene: TRBV4-1
D gene: TRBD1
clone size: -
CDR3 DNA: TGCGCCAGCAGCCAGATGGGCCAGATAGGACAGGGGAACGAGCAGTACTTC
CDR3 protein: CASSQMGQIGQGNEQYF

J gene: TRBJ1-1
V gene: TRBV28
D gene: -
clone size: few
CDR3 DNA: TGTGCCAGCAGTTTCACACAGGGATCCACTGAAGCTTTCTTT
CDR3 protein: CASSFTQGSTEAFF

J gene: TRBJ1-6
V gene: TRBV19
D gene: -
clone size: -
CDR3 DNA: TGTGCCAGTAGTCCGCAGAGCTCCTATAATTCACCCCTCCACTTT
CDR3 protein: CASSPQSSYNSPLHF

J gene: TRBJ2-2
V gene: TRBV27
D gene: TRBD1
clone size: -
CDR3 DNA: TGTGCCAGCAGGACAGGGATTGACACCGGGGAGCTGTTTTTT
CDR3 protein: CASRTGIDTGELFF

J gene: TRBJ2-2
V gene: TRBV11-3
D gene: -
clone size: -
CDR3 DNA: TGTGCCAGCAGCAAAAGGGGCTCGAACACCGGGGAGCTGTTTTTT
CDR3 protein: CASSKRGSNTGELFF

J gene: TRBJ1-5
V gene: TRBV19
D gene: -
clone size: -
CDR3 DNA: TGTGCCAGTAGTATGGATCCCTGGGACAATCAGCCCCAGCATTTT
CDR3 protein: CASSMDPWDNQPQHF

J gene: TRBJ2-7
V gene: TRBV6-6
D gene: -
clone size: once
CDR3 DNA: TGTGCCAGCAGGGGCGGCGAGCAGTACTTC
CDR3 protein: CASRGGEQYF

J gene: TRBJ2-2
V gene: TRBV11-2
D gene: -
clone size: medium-sized
CDR3 DNA: TGTGCCAGCAGCTGGGGGCGGGACTACCCCTTCACCGGGGAGCTGTTTTTT
CDR3 protein: CASSWGRDYPFTGELFF

J gene: TRBJ2-1
V gene: TRBV27
D gene: TRBD2
clone size: -
CDR3 DNA: TGTGCCAGCATCGAGCGGGAGTTCTACAATGAGCAGTTCTTC
CDR3 protein: CASIEREFYNEQFF

J gene: TRBJ2-2
V gene: TRBV14
D gene: -
clone size: -
CDR3 DNA: TGTGCCAGCAGCCAAGTACCAGGGTCCGGGGAGCTGTTTTTT
CDR3 protein: CASSQVPGSGELFF

J gene: TRBJ2-2
V gene: TRBV23-1
D gene: -
clone size: -
CDR3 DNA: TGCGCCAGCGCCGCGCCGGGTGACACCGGGGAGCTGTTTTTT
CDR3 protein: CASAAPGDTGELFF

J gene: TRBJ2-3
V gene: TRBV28
D gene: -
clone size: -
CDR3 DNA: TGTGCCAGCAGTCCCCTTTCAGATACGCAGTATTTT
CDR3 protein: CASSPLSDTQYF

J gene: TRBJ2-7
V gene: TRBV19
D gene: -
clone size: -
CDR3 DNA: TGTGCCAGTAAGGAGGGCCCCAACTCCTACGAGCAGTACTTC
CDR3 protein: CASKEGPNSYEQYF

J gene: TRBJ2-2
V gene: TRBV7-3
D gene: TRBD2
clone size: -
CDR3 DNA: TGTGCCAGCAGCCTGACTAGCGGGAACACCGGGGAGCTGTTTTTT
CDR3 protein: CASSLTSGNTGELFF

J gene: TRBJ1-6
V gene: TRBV13
D gene: -
clone size: -
CDR3 DNA: TGTGCCAGCAGCCAGGGGACGGAACTTAATTCACCCCTCCACTTT
CDR3 protein: CASSQGTELNSPLHF

J gene: TRBJ1-1
V gene: TRBV3-1/TRBV3-2
D gene: -
clone size: -
CDR3 DNA: TGTGCCAGCAGCCAAGCCCGGCTCGAAGCTTTCTTT
CDR3 protein: CASSQARLEAFF

J gene: TRBJ2-7
V gene: TRBV27
D gene: TRBD1
clone size: -
CDR3 DNA: TGTGCCAGCACCGCCCCCGGGACAGGGATCTACGAGCAGTACTTC
CDR3 protein: CASTAPGTGIYEQYF

J gene: TRBJ1-5
V gene: TRBV19
D gene: -
clone size: -
CDR3 DNA: TGTGCCAGTATGGGGGGCCCCGGACGTCGACCTACCAATCAGCCCCAGCATTTT
CDR3 protein: CASMGGPGRRPTNQPQHF

J gene: TRBJ1-1
V gene: TRBV4-1
D gene: TRBD1
clone size: -
CDR3 DNA: TGCGCCAGCAGCCAAGGACAGGGGGCGTTCACTGAAGCTTTCTTT
CDR3 protein: CASSQGQGAFTEAFF

J gene: TRBJ1-5
V gene: TRBV19
D gene: -
clone size: -
CDR3 DNA: TGTGCCAGTAGTATTGGGGCAAGCAATCAGCCCCAGCATTTT
CDR3 protein: CASSIGASNQPQHF

J gene: TRBJ1-1
V gene: TRBV10-2
D gene: TRBD1
clone size: -
CDR3 DNA: TGCGCCAGCAGTACCGGGACAGACATGAACACTGAAGCTTTCTTT
CDR3 protein: CASSTGTDMNTEAFF

J gene: TRBJ1-3
V gene: TRBV5-5
D gene: TRBD1
clone size: once
CDR3 DNA: TGTGCCAGCAGCTTGCTTAGGGACAGAACTGGAAACACCATATATTTT
CDR3 protein: CASSLLRDRTGNTIYF

J gene: TRBJ2-1
V gene: TRBV10-3
D gene: -
clone size: -
CDR3 DNA: TGTGCCATCAGTGAGGGGTTTGGGGATCAGTTCTTC
CDR3 protein: CAISEGFGDQFF